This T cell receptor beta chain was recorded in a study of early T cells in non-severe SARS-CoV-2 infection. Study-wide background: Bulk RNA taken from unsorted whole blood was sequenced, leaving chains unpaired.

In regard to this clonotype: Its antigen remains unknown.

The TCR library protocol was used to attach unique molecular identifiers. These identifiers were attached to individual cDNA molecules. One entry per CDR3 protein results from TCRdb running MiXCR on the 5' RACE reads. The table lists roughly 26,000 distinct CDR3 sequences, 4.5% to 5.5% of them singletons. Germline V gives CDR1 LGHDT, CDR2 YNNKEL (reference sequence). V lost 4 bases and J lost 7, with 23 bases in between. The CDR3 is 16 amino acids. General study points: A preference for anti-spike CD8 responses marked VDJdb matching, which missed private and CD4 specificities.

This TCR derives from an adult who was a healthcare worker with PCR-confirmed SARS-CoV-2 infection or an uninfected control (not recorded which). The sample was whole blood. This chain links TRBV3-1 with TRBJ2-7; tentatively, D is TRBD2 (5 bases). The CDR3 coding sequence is TGTGCCAGCAGCCTTATTTGGACCCCAATACCGGGGGAGCAGTACTTC. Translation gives CASSLIWTPIPGEQYF.